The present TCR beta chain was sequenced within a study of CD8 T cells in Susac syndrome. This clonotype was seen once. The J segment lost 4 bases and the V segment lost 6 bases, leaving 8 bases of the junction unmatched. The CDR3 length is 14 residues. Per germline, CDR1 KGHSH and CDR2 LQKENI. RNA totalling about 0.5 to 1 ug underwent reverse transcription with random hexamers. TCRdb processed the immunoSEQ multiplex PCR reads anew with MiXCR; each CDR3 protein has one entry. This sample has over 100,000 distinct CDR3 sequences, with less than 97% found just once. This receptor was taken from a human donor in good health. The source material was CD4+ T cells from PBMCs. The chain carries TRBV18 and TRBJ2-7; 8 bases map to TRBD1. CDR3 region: CASSRQGAVYEQYF. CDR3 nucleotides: TGTGCCAGCTCCAGGCAGGGGGCAGTATACGAGCAGTACTTC.